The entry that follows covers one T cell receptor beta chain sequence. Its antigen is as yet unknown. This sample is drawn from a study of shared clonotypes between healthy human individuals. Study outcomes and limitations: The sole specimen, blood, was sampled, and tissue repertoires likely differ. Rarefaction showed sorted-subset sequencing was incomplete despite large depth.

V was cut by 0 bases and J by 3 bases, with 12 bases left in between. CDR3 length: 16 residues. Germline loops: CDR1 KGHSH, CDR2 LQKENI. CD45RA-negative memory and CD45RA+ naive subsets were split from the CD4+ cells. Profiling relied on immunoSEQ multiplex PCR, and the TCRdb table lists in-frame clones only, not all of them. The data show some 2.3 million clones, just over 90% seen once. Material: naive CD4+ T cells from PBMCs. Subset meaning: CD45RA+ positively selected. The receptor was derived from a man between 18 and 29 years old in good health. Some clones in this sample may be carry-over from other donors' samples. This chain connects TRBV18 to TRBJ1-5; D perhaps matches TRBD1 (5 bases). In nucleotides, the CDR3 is TGTGCCAGCTCACCACCGTGGGGGGACGCCAATCAGCCCCAGCATTTT. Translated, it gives CASSPPWGDANQPQHF.